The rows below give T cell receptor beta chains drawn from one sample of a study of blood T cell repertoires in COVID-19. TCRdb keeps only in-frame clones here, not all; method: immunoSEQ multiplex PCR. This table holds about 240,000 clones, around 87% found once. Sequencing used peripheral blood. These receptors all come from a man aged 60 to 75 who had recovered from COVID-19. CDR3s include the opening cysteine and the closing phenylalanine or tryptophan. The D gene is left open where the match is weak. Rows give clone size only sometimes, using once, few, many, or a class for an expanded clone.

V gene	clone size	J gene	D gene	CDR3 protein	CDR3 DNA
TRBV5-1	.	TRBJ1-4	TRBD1	CASSRGQGTTNEKLFF	TGCGCCAGCAGCCGAGGACAGGGAACAACTAATGAAAAACTGTTTTTT
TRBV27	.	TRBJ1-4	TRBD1	CASRSGGRGNEKLFF	TGTGCCAGCAGATCAGGGGGCCGGGGTAATGAAAAACTGTTTTTT
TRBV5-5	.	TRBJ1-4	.	CASSRQEAPNEKLFF	TGTGCCAGCAGCCGACAGGAAGCTCCTAATGAAAAACTGTTTTTT
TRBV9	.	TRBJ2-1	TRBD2	CASSASAGGYNEQFF	TGTGCCAGCAGCGCGTCAGCGGGGGGGTACAATGAGCAGTTCTTC
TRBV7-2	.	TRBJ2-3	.	CASSPRAGVRTDTQYF	TGTGCCAGCAGCCCCCGGGCAGGGGTCCGCACAGATACGCAGTATTTT
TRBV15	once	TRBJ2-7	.	CATSRADIAYEQYF	TGTGCCACCAGCAGAGCTGACATTGCCTACGAGCAGTACTTC
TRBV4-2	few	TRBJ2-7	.	CASSQVGGLAEQYF	TGTGCCAGCAGCCAAGTGGGGGGACTCGCGGAGCAGTACTTC
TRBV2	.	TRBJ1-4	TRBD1	CASGKNRGPNEKLFF	TGTGCCAGCGGAAAAAACAGGGGCCCTAATGAAAAACTGTTTTTT
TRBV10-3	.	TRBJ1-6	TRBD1	CAISEGTGVSPLHF	TGTGCCATCAGTGAAGGGACAGGGGTCTCACCCCTCCACTTT
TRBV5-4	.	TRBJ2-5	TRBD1	CASSLGTGIQETQYF	TGTGCCAGCAGCCTCGGGACAGGAATTCAAGAGACCCAGTACTTC
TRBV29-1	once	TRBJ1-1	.	CSVEAGLYTEAFF	TGCAGCGTTGAGGCGGGTCTCTACACTGAAGCTTTCTTT
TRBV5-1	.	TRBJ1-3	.	CASSSLPGNTIYF	TGCGCCAGCAGCTCCCTACCTGGAAACACCATATATTTT
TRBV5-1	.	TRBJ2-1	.	CASSSAGRPEQFF	TGCGCCAGCAGCTCGGCGGGACGGCCCGAGCAGTTCTTC
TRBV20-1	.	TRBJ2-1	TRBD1	CSARGDRVVFF	TGCAGTGCTAGAGGGGACAGGGTCGTGTTCTTC
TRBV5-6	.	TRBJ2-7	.	CASSTHRDKQYF	TGTGCCAGCAGTACCCACAGGGACAAGCAGTACTTC
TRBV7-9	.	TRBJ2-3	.	CASSSTRPTSHAQYF	TGTGCCAGCAGCTCAACTCGCCCAACGTCCCATGCGCAGTATTTT
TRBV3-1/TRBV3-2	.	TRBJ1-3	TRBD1	CASSHLDRGYGNTIYF	TGTGCCAGCAGCCACTTAGACAGGGGGTACGGAAACACCATATATTTT
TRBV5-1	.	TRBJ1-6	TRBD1	CASSPGQGAGNSPLHF	TGCGCCAGCAGCCCGGGACAGGGGGCAGGCAATTCACCCCTCCACTTT
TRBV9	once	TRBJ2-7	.	CASSAGVNSYEQYF	TGTGCCAGCAGCGCGGGAGTTAACTCCTACGAGCAGTACTTC
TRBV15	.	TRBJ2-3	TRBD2	CATSRGLGGGITDTQYF	TGTGCCACCAGCAGAGGGCTAGGCGGGGGGATCACAGATACGCAGTATTTT
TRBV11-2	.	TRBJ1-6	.	CASSLVTGGGSPLHF	TGTGCCAGCAGCTTAGTTACGGGGGGAGGTTCACCCCTCCACTTT
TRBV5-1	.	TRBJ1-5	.	CASSLEAGSNQPQHF	TGCGCCAGCAGCTTGGAGGCAGGCTCCAATCAGCCCCAGCATTTT
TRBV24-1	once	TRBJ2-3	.	CATRGLGKGYTDTQYF	TGTGCCACCAGGGGATTGGGCAAGGGGTACACAGATACGCAGTATTTT
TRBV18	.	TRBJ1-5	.	CASSPVGGGNQPQHF	TGTGCCAGCTCACCGGTCGGGGGTGGCAATCAGCCCCAGCATTTT
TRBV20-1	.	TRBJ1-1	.	CSAGRDIKAFF	TGCAGTGCTGGAAGGGACATCAAAGCTTTCTTT
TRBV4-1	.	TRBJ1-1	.	CASSQAGGRRTEAFF	TGCGCCAGCAGCCAGGCCGGAGGGAGGAGGACTGAAGCTTTCTTT
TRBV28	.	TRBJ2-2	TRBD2	CASSSGGGLSGELFF	TGTGCCAGCTCGTCTGGCGGGGGGCTCTCCGGGGAGCTGTTTTTT
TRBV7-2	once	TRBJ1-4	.	CASSLVGGGKLFF	TGTGCCAGCAGCTTAGTCGGAGGTGGAAAACTGTTTTTT
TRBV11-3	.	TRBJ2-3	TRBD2	CASSLVGPAGGTQYF	TGTGCCAGCAGCTTAGTCGGGCCAGCGGGGGGTACGCAGTATTTT
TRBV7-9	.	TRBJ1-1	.	CASSSKNTEAFF	TGTGCCAGCAGCTCCAAGAACACTGAAGCTTTCTTT
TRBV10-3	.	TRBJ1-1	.	CAISDPGGGIAEAFF	TGTGCCATCAGTGACCCCGGTGGGGGGATCGCTGAAGCTTTCTTT
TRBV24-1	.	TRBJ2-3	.	CATRAAGAGTDTQYF	TGTGCCACCCGGGCTGCAGGGGCTGGGACAGATACGCAGTATTTT
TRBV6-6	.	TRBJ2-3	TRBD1	CASSYATGVDTQYF	TGTGCCAGCAGTTACGCGACAGGGGTGGATACGCAGTATTTT
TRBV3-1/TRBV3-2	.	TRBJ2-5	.	CASSLSGETQYF	TGTGCCAGCAGCCTCTCGGGGGAGACCCAGTACTTC
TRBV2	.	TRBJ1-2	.	CASTRRVGGYTF	TGTGCCAGCACGCGCCGAGTCGGTGGCTACACCTTC
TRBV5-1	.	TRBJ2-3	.	CASSLQGATSTDTQYF	TGCGCCAGCAGCTTGCAAGGGGCGACAAGCACAGATACGCAGTATTTT
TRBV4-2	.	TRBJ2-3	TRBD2	CASSQVAGGTDTQYF	TGTGCCAGCAGCCAAGTGGCGGGGGGCACAGATACGCAGTATTTT
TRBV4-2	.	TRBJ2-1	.	CASSQETGSSYNEQFF	TGTGCCAGCAGCCAGGAGACAGGTAGTTCCTACAATGAGCAGTTCTTC
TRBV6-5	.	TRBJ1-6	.	CASTQGLSSPLHF	TGTGCCAGCACGCAGGGTCTAAGCTCACCCCTCCACTTT
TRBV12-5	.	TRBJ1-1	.	CASGLGLTNTEAFF	TGTGCTAGTGGTTTGGGACTTACGAACACTGAAGCTTTCTTT
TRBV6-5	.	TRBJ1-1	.	CASRNIRLEAFF	TGTGCCAGCAGGAATATCAGGCTAGAAGCTTTCTTT
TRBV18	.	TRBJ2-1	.	CASSYGQTSSYNEQFF	TGTGCCAGCTCATACGGACAGACGAGCTCCTACAATGAGCAGTTCTTC
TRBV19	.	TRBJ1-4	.	CASSMKSATNEKLFF	TGTGCCAGTAGTATGAAGAGTGCAACTAATGAAAAACTGTTTTTT
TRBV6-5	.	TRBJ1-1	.	CASSYGPAEAFF	TGTGCCAGCAGTTACGGGCCAGCTGAAGCTTTCTTT
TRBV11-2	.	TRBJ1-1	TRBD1	CASSFLDRRNTEAFF	TGTGCCAGCAGCTTCCTGGACAGGCGCAACACTGAAGCTTTCTTT
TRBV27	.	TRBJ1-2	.	CASRPTATYYGYTF	TGTGCCAGCAGACCGACAGCTACCTACTATGGCTACACCTTC
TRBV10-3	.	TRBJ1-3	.	CAISGTGPVGTIYF	TGTGCCATCAGTGGAACAGGGCCGGTGGGCACCATATATTTT
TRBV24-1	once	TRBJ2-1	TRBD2	CATSDGGGVGEQFF	TGTGCCACCAGTGATGGCGGGGGAGTAGGGGAGCAGTTCTTC
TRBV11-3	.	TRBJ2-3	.	CASSQGGGRTDTQYF	TGTGCCAGCAGCCAAGGGGGGGGGCGCACAGATACGCAGTATTTT
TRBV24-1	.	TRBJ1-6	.	CATSDRSAGMNNSPLHF	TGTGCCACCAGTGACCGCTCGGCAGGGATGAATAATTCACCCCTCCACTTT
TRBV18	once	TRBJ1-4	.	CASSPPRGEKLFF	TGTGCCAGCTCACCCCCTAGGGGTGAAAAACTGTTTTTT
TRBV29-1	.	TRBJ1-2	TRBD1	CSARQGANYGYTF	TGCAGCGCCCGACAGGGGGCTAACTATGGCTACACCTTC
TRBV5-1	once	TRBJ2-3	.	CASSPGQGGSDTQYF	TGCGCCAGCAGCCCCGGACAGGGAGGGTCAGATACGCAGTATTTT